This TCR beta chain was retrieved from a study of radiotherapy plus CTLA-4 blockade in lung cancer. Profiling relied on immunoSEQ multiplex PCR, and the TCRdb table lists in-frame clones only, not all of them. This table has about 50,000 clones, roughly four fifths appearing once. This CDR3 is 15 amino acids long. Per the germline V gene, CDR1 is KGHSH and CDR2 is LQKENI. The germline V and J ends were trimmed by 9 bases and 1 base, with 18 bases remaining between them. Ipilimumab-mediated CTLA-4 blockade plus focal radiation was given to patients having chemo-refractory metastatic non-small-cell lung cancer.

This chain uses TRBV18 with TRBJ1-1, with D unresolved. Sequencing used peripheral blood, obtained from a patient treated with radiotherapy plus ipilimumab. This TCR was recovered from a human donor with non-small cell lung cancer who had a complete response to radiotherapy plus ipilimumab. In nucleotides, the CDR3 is TGTGCCAGTTCGCCCCAGAGGGCAGAGAACACTGAAGCTTTCTTT. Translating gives CASSPQRAENTEAFF.